A selection of T cell receptor beta chains follows, all from one sample in a study of cytomegalovirus exposure and HLA in healthy donors. The protocol was immunoSEQ multiplex PCR, while the TCRdb copy is restricted to in-frame clones and leaves out a portion. Altogether 150,000 to 250,000 clones are present, roughly four fifths being singletons, with the ten largest covering 0.098%. The sample was PBMCs. Source of these receptors: a boy aged 2-9 years in good health and CMV-seronegative. CDR3s include the opening cysteine and the closing phenylalanine or tryptophan. A D gene is named only where the DNA matches it firmly. A clone size is listed for some rows: how often the clone was seen (once, few, many), or a class if it is expanded.

CDR3aa: CASSVEPEGTQYF; CDR3nt: TGTGCCAGCAGCGTAGAGCCCGAGGGGACCCAGTACTTC; j_gene: TRBJ2-5; abundance: once; v_gene: TRBV9; d_gene: -
CDR3aa: CASSLWQYNEQFF; CDR3nt: TGTGCCAGCAGCTTGTGGCAGTACAATGAGCAGTTCTTC; j_gene: TRBJ2-1; abundance: -; v_gene: TRBV5-6; d_gene: -
CDR3aa: CASSTILGGYGANVLTF; CDR3nt: TGTGCCAGTAGTACCATCCTGGGGGGGTACGGGGCCAACGTCCTGACTTTC; j_gene: TRBJ2-6; abundance: -; v_gene: TRBV19; d_gene: TRBD2
CDR3aa: CASRPYPRVYNSPLHF; CDR3nt: TGTGCCAGCAGGCCTTACCCCAGGGTCTATAATTCACCCCTCCACTTT; j_gene: TRBJ1-6; abundance: -; v_gene: TRBV7-2; d_gene: -
CDR3aa: CASSSIDRFSGNTIYF; CDR3nt: TGTGCCAGCAGCTCCATCGACAGGTTCTCTGGAAACACCATATATTTT; j_gene: TRBJ1-3; abundance: -; v_gene: TRBV7-2; d_gene: -
CDR3aa: CSAAMGGRVNEQYF; CDR3nt: TGCAGCGCCGCGATGGGGGGGCGCGTCAACGAGCAGTACTTC; j_gene: TRBJ2-7; abundance: -; v_gene: TRBV29-1; d_gene: -
CDR3aa: CASSLMPGGGETQYF; CDR3nt: TGTGCCAGCAGCTTAATGCCAGGGGGCGGGGAGACCCAGTACTTC; j_gene: TRBJ2-5; abundance: -; v_gene: TRBV7-8; d_gene: TRBD1
CDR3aa: CASSPQTGGNEKLFF; CDR3nt: TGTGCCAGTAGTCCACAGACAGGGGGTAATGAAAAACTGTTTTTT; j_gene: TRBJ1-4; abundance: few; v_gene: TRBV19; d_gene: TRBD1
CDR3aa: CASSFRQGWGYGYTF; CDR3nt: TGTGCCAGCAGCTTCCGACAGGGTTGGGGTTATGGCTACACCTTC; j_gene: TRBJ1-2; abundance: -; v_gene: TRBV11-2; d_gene: TRBD1
CDR3aa: CASTWGLAGGLGTGELFF; CDR3nt: TGTGCCAGCACCTGGGGACTAGCGGGGGGTTTGGGCACCGGGGAGCTGTTTTTT; j_gene: TRBJ2-2; abundance: -; v_gene: TRBV7-2; d_gene: TRBD2
CDR3aa: CAVYTPYEQYF; CDR3nt: TGTGCCGTGTACACGCCCTACGAGCAGTACTTC; j_gene: TRBJ2-7; abundance: -; v_gene: TRBV28; d_gene: -
CDR3aa: CASSLKAGGSQPQHF; CDR3nt: TGTGCCAGCAGTCTGAAAGCAGGGGGCAGTCAGCCCCAGCATTTT; j_gene: TRBJ1-5; abundance: -; v_gene: TRBV6-5; d_gene: TRBD1
CDR3aa: CASSESPGGGYTF; CDR3nt: TGCGCCAGCAGTGAGTCCCCCGGAGGTGGCTACACCTTC; j_gene: TRBJ1-2; abundance: -; v_gene: TRBV10-1; d_gene: -
CDR3aa: CASDGGGAVDTQYF; CDR3nt: TGTGCCAGCGATGGCGGGGGGGCAGTCGATACGCAGTATTTT; j_gene: TRBJ2-3; abundance: -; v_gene: TRBV7-2; d_gene: TRBD2
CDR3aa: CASSAWDSNTEAFF; CDR3nt: TGTGCCAGCAGCGCCTGGGACAGTAACACTGAAGCTTTCTTT; j_gene: TRBJ1-1; abundance: once; v_gene: TRBV7-9; d_gene: TRBD1
CDR3aa: CASSFQTQNYGYTF; CDR3nt: TGTGCCAGCAGCTTTCAAACCCAGAACTATGGCTACACCTTC; j_gene: TRBJ1-2; abundance: -; v_gene: TRBV7-2; d_gene: -
CDR3aa: CASSLERLAAEQFF; CDR3nt: TGTGCCAGCAGCTTAGAGAGACTAGCCGCTGAGCAGTTCTTC; j_gene: TRBJ2-1; abundance: -; v_gene: TRBV7-2; d_gene: TRBD2
CDR3aa: CASSLDRSNYGYTF; CDR3nt: TGTGCCAGCAGCTTGGACAGATCTAACTATGGCTACACCTTC; j_gene: TRBJ1-2; abundance: few; v_gene: TRBV7-2; d_gene: -
CDR3aa: CASSMGREGGSNSPLHF; CDR3nt: TGTGCCAGTAGTATGGGTCGAGAGGGAGGCTCCAATTCACCCCTCCACTTT; j_gene: TRBJ1-6; abundance: -; v_gene: TRBV19; d_gene: -
CDR3aa: CSVVEYEGDGYTF; CDR3nt: TGCAGCGTTGTAGAATATGAGGGTGATGGCTACACCTTC; j_gene: TRBJ1-2; abundance: -; v_gene: TRBV29-1; d_gene: -
CDR3aa: CASSPTGGDIQYF; CDR3nt: TGTGCCAGCAGCCCGACAGGGGGAGACATTCAGTACTTC; j_gene: TRBJ2-4; abundance: -; v_gene: TRBV7-9; d_gene: TRBD1
CDR3aa: CASRTQTGNTGELFF; CDR3nt: TGCGCCAGCAGGACCCAGACGGGGAACACCGGGGAGCTGTTTTTT; j_gene: TRBJ2-2; abundance: -; v_gene: TRBV5-1; d_gene: -
CDR3aa: CAISESWTSGDPETQYF; CDR3nt: TGTGCCATCAGTGAGTCGTGGACTAGCGGGGATCCAGAGACCCAGTACTTC; j_gene: TRBJ2-5; abundance: -; v_gene: TRBV10-3; d_gene: TRBD2